The present T cell receptor (beta chain) was sequenced within a study of shared clonotypes between healthy human individuals. Points from the study as a whole: The four-donor shared clonotypes exceeded non-shared clonotypes in generation probability, with non-shared ones scoring lower.

In the case of this clone: The antigen is not known.

V was shortened by 1 base and J by 0 bases, with 9 bases between the two germline ends. Germline V lookup: CDR1 SEHNR, CDR2 FQNEAQ (reference sequence). This CDR3 has 15 residues. Profiling relied on immunoSEQ multiplex PCR, and the TCRdb table lists in-frame clones only, not all of them. Among roughly 1 million clones listed, around 74% were seen once. A CD45RA-negative memory subset and a CD45RA+ naive subset were separated from the CD4+ cells. The chain carries TRBV7-9 and TRBJ1-1; TRBD1 might be the D (5 bases). The source is a man younger than 30 in good health. Sequenced sample: memory CD4+ T cells sorted from blood. Subset here: CD45RA-negative fraction. The DNA of the CDR3 is TGTGCCAGCAGCTTAGAAGGGGCATTGAACACTGAAGCTTTCTTT. It codes for CASSLEGALNTEAFF.